This T cell receptor beta chain is from a study of blood T cell repertoires in COVID-19. At the level of the study: The United States, Italy and Spain supplied acute and convalescent COVID-19 samples. PBMCs, B-cell-depleted T cells, or T cells were the source of the cDNA or gDNA that made up the material.

Per the authors' pipeline: Counts of nucleated cells, estimated from reference gene primer amplification, were obtained. Using immunoSEQ multiplex PCR, the repertoire was profiled, and TCRdb retains in-frame clones only, with some absent. That table gives V, J and clone size, and the DNA gave D and trimming. Among approximately 270,000 clones, about 85% were seen once, and the ten largest hold 3%. V was cut by 2 bases and J by 0 bases, with 9 bases left in between. This CDR3 contains 15 residues. Germline values: CDR1 WSHSY, CDR2 SAAADI. Specimen: peripheral blood. This TCR was sampled from a young man with active or convalescent COVID-19. The V gene is TRBV10-2, the J gene TRBJ2-3; the D gene is possibly TRBD2 (6 bases). The chain's CDR3 is CASSEMGTSTDTQYF. In DNA form, the CDR3 reads TGCGCCAGCAGTGAGATGGGGACTAGCACAGATACGCAGTATTTT.